This TCR beta chain was profiled in a study of shared clonotypes between healthy human individuals. Study background: Participating donors consisted of two women and a few men aged 18 to 49.

The authors divided CD4+ cells into CD45RA+ naive and CD45RA-negative memory subsets. Germline V gene lookup returns CDR1 MDHEN and CDR2 SYDVKM. The V end was cut by 1 base, the J end by 5 bases, with 10 bases between. The CDR3 runs 14 residues. Original data processing: Junction-only immunoSEQ data arrived without quality scores, meaning filtering differed. Here immunoSEQ multiplex PCR was the method, and the copy in TCRdb shows in-frame clones only, minus some. That table is the source of V, J and clone size, and D and trimming were worked out from the DNA. This sample carries under 2.5 million clones, 85% to 95% of them seen once, and the ten largest clones take about 0.36%. A note on this clone: No antigen is known for it.

Study results and caveats: Clonotypes that were shared across a handful of donors made up roughly 5% of naive CD4 clonotypes.

The chain has TRBV28 and TRBJ2-3; tentative D call: TRBD2 (5 bases). Sequencing was performed on naive CD4+ T cells from PBMCs. As to subset: CD45RA+ positively selected. The sequence was obtained from a man aged 18 to 30 in good health. Some clones in this sample may be carry-over from other donors' samples. In DNA, the CDR3 is TGTGCCAGCAGTTTATCTACAAGCGGAGATACGCAGTATTTT. It translates to CASSLSTSGDTQYF.